Listed below are T cell receptor beta chains from one sample, sequenced in a study of regulatory T cells in long-lasting Graves disease. MiXCR was run by TCRdb on the multiplex PCR reads, yielding one entry per CDR3 protein. There are approximately 470,000 distinct CDR3 sequences in the sample; 15% to 20% occur only once, and 9% to 15% lies in the top ten. This sample was shared with a second study, whose subject was T cells in Graves' hyperthyroidism and ophthalmopathy.

The sequenced sample was peripheral blood mononuclear cells (PBMCs), obtained at new diagnosis, from a patient treated with antithyroid drugs. These receptors were collected from a man aged 40-49 years with Graves disease. Both conserved end residues are part of each CDR3. The order of the fields is clone size, J gene, D gene, V gene, CDR3 DNA, CDR3 protein. D genes are given only for firm matches. Clone size is not always given. Where it is, it says once, few, many or a class for expanded clones.

>many|TRBJ2-1|TRBD2|TRBV12-3/TRBV12-4
TGTGCCAGCAGTAACTCGGGACTAGGGGTCAATGAGCAGTTCTTC
CASSNSGLGVNEQFF
>.|TRBJ1-2|.|TRBV27
TGTGCCAGCAGTTTATTAAGTCGGGATAACCGGAACTATGGCTACACCTTC
CASSLLSRDNRNYGYTF
>many|TRBJ1-2|.|TRBV15
TGTGCCACCAGCAGAGTGACTGGCTATGGCTACACCTTC
CATSRVTGYGYTF
>few|TRBJ2-1|.|TRBV5-1
TGCGCCAGCAGCTTCGCTAGCGCCCACAATGAGCAGTTCTTC
CASSFASAHNEQFF
>.|TRBJ2-1|.|TRBV2
TGTGCCAGCAGTGAGGGGTTTAGCTACAATGAGCAGTTCTTC
CASSEGFSYNEQFF
>.|TRBJ1-2|TRBD1|TRBV9
TGTGCCAGCAGTCAGGGGGGCTATGGCTACATCTTC
CASSQGGYGYIF
>many|TRBJ2-3|.|TRBV11-2
TGTGCCAGCAGCTTTGGACGGACAATTACGACTAGCACAGATACGCAGTATTTT
CASSFGRTITTSTDTQYF
>many|TRBJ2-7|.|TRBV20-1
TGCAGTGCTCTTACGGGGGACGAGCAGTACTTC
CSALTGDEQYF
>many|TRBJ2-1|.|TRBV3-1
TGTGCCAGCAGCCACCTCGAATACAATGAGCAGTTCTTC
CASSHLEYNEQFF
>many|TRBJ2-3|.|TRBV6-5
TGTGCCAGCAGTTACGGTTTTATAGGTGTCGGAAGCACAGATACGCAGTATTTT
CASSYGFIGVGSTDTQYF
>once|TRBJ2-6|.|TRBV19
TGTGCCAGTAGTATGAGAACAGGTCCCTCGCTCGGGGCCAACGTCCTGACTTTC
CASSMRTGPSLGANVLTF
>many|TRBJ2-5|.|TRBV20-1
TGCAGTGCCCTGGATGAGGATATGCGAGAGACCCAGTACTTC
CSALDEDMRETQYF
>many|TRBJ2-1|.|TRBV20-1
TGCAGTGCTAGGAAGGTAGCGGACCCCTACAATGAGCAGTTCTTC
CSARKVADPYNEQFF
>few|TRBJ2-1|.|TRBV28
TGTGCCAGCAGTCTAAGTTTTAACAATGAGCAGTTCTTC
CASSLSFNNEQFF
>many|TRBJ2-1|.|TRBV28
TGTGCCAGCAGTTCCCCGTCCTTCAATGAGCAGTTCTTC
CASSSPSFNEQFF
>many|TRBJ2-7|TRBD2|TRBV4-2
TGTGCCAGCAGCCAAGGGCTAGCGGGGCCCTACGAGCAGTACTTC
CASSQGLAGPYEQYF
>many|TRBJ2-1|TRBD2|TRBV27
TGTGCCAGCAGTCCCCGACTAGCGGGAAGTAAGGACAATGAGCAGTTCTTC
CASSPRLAGSKDNEQFF
>many|TRBJ2-7|TRBD1|TRBV6-2/TRBV6-3
TGTGCCAGCAGTTACTCTCTGACAGGGACCCGGGGAGTCTACGAGCAGTACTTC
CASSYSLTGTRGVYEQYF
>.|TRBJ2-2|TRBD2|TRBV30
TGTGCCTTATCTAGCGGGGACACCGGGGAGCTGTTTTTT
CALSSGDTGELFF
>many|TRBJ2-2|.|TRBV11-2
TGTGCCAGCAGCTTAGCGGGGTCGAACACCGGGGAGCTGTTTTTT
CASSLAGSNTGELFF
>many|TRBJ1-1|.|TRBV5-1
TGCGCCAGCAGCTTGTTCACCGACGTGGTTAGGACTGAAGCTTTCTTT
CASSLFTDVVRTEAFF
>.|TRBJ2-3|TRBD2|TRBV7-2
TGTGCCAGCAGCCTCCTTCTAGCGGGAGTACGGGATACGCAGTATTTT
CASSLLLAGVRDTQYF
>many|TRBJ2-3|.|TRBV6-1
TGTGCCAGCAGAGAAAATCTCCCAGGGAGAAATACGCAGTATTTT
CASRENLPGRNTQYF
>many|TRBJ2-3|.|TRBV12-3/TRBV12-4
TGTGCCAGCAGTAAACGGGACGCCACAGATACGCAGTATTTT
CASSKRDATDTQYF
>few|TRBJ1-2|.|TRBV2
TGTGCCGCCGGGGGAGGGGAAGACTATGGCTACACCTTC
CAAGGGEDYGYTF
>many|TRBJ2-5|.|TRBV28
TGTGCCAGCAGTTTATGGGGGATAGGGGAGGAGACCCAGTACTTC
CASSLWGIGEETQYF
>many|TRBJ2-7|TRBD1|TRBV28
TGTGCCAGCAGTTGGTCCGGACAGGGGACCTACGAGCAGTACTTC
CASSWSGQGTYEQYF
>many|TRBJ2-3|.|TRBV5-1
TGCGCCAGCAGTCCCGGGGTGAAAGATACGCAGTATTTT
CASSPGVKDTQYF
>few|TRBJ2-7|.|TRBV29-1
TGCAGCGTTGAAGGGAGTAACGAGCAGTACTTC
CSVEGSNEQYF
>few|TRBJ2-1|TRBD2|TRBV28
TGTGCCAGCAGGGCCGGGACTAGCAATGAGCAGTTCTTC
CASRAGTSNEQFF
>many|TRBJ2-1|TRBD2|TRBV28
TGTGCCAGCAGCCAATCCGGGAGGGGTCCCTACAATGAGCAGTTCTTC
CASSQSGRGPYNEQFF
>.|TRBJ1-1|.|TRBV6-1
TGTGCCAGCAAGCCGGGTGGGGCCACTGAAGCTTTCTTT
CASKPGGATEAFF
>many|TRBJ2-5|.|TRBV20-1
TGCAGTGCCCAAGGGGCTTCTAGTACACAAGAGACCCAGTACTTC
CSAQGASSTQETQYF
>.|TRBJ2-1|.|TRBV6-1
TGTGCCAGCAGATCCTTGCGAGGGGTTGAGCAGTTCTTC
CASRSLRGVEQFF
>.|TRBJ2-6|.|TRBV27
TGTGCCAGCATTGGGGAGTCTGGGGCCAACGTCCTGACTTTC
CASIGESGANVLTF
>many|TRBJ2-5|.|TRBV7-3
TGTGCCAGCAGCTTATCGTCGGTCAGCCAAGAGACCCAGTACTTC
CASSLSSVSQETQYF
>.|TRBJ2-2|.|TRBV4-1
TGCGCCAGCAGCCAGGCCGAGGGTACCGGGGAGCTGTTTTTT
CASSQAEGTGELFF
>many|TRBJ2-7|.|TRBV30
TGTGCCTGGAGTGTACGCGGGGAACTCTCCTACGAGCAGTACTTC
CAWSVRGELSYEQYF
>many|TRBJ2-7|TRBD1|TRBV12-3/TRBV12-4
TGTGCCAGCAGTCGCCTTGGACAGGGCTACGAGCAGTACTTC
CASSRLGQGYEQYF